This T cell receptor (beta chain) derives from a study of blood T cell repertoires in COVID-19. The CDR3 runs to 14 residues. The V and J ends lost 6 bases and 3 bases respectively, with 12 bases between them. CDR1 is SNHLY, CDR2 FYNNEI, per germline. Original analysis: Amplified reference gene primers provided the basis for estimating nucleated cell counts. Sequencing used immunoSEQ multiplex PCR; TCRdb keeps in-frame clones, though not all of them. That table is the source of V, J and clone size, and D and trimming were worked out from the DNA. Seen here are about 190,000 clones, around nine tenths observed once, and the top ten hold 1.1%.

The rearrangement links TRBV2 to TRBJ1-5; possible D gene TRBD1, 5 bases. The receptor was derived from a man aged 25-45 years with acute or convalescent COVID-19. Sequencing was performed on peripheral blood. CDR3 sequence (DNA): TGTGCCAGCAGCCAAGAAGGGGCCAATCAGCCCCAGCATTTT. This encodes CASSQEGANQPQHF.